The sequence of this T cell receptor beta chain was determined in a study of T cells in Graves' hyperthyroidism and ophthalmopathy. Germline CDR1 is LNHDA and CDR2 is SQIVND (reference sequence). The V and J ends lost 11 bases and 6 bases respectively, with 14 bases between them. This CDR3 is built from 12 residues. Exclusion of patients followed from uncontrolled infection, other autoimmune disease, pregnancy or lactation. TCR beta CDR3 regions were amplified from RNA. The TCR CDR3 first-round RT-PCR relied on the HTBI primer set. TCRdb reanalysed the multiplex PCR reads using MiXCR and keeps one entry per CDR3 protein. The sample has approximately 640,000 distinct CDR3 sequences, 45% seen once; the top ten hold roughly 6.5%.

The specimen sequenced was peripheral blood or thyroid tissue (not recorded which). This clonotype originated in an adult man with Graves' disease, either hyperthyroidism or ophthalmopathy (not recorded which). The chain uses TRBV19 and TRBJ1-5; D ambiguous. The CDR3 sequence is CAGRPGSQPQHF. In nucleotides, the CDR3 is TGTGCCGGCAGGCCAGGCAGTCAGCCCCAGCATTTT.